This T cell receptor beta chain appears in the sequencing data of a study of cytomegalovirus exposure and HLA in healthy donors. The germline CDR1 and CDR2 sequences are MNHNS and SASEGT. CDR3 length: 15 amino acids. V was pared by 6 bases and J by 7 bases, with 8 bases of the junction left unmatched. Amplification used 60 Vbeta primers and 13 Jbeta primers. The table came from immunoSEQ multiplex PCR; TCRdb's copy has only in-frame clones and leaves some out. The sample lists approximately 190,000 clones, over 65% seen once, with roughly 2.8% in the top ten. The TCR originated in a woman between 45 and 65 years old in good health and CMV-seropositive. Sequencing was performed on PBMCs. The chain is built from TRBV6-1 and TRBJ1-5; 11 bases agree with TRBD1. CDR3 sequence reads: CASSRTGGIRQPQHF. CDR3 DNA: TGTGCCAGCAGCCGGACAGGGGGCATAAGGCAGCCCCAGCATTTT.